This entry describes one TCR beta chain. Its antigen is not identified. The data were obtained in a study of CD8 T cells in ankylosing spondylitis. Whole-study results and caveats: Roughly eight highly homologous variants made up a TCR beta motif that seemed to typify ankylosing spondylitis blood.

TCRdb analysed the 5' RACE reads with MiXCR anew, one entry per CDR3 protein. Counted here are roughly 670,000 distinct CDR3 sequences, under 20% occurring once; the ten biggest clones make up about a fifth. V lost 4 bases to trimming and J lost 9 bases; unmatched junction nucleotides: 8. The germline CDR1 and CDR2 sequences are MNHEY and SMNVEV (reference sequence). The CDR3 has 14 amino acids. V and J are TRBV27 and TRBJ2-1; TRBD2 agrees at 8 bases. This sequence was found in a male donor with ankylosing spondylitis. The sequenced sample was blood, either unsorted or a sorted T cell fraction (not recorded which). The CDR3 bases are TGTGCCAGCAGTTCTGGGATAGCGGGGAGTGAGCAGTTCTTC. It specifies CASSSGIAGSEQFF.